This T cell receptor (beta chain) emerged from a study of spatial heterogeneity in lung cancer. As to this clonotype: The antigen is unknown. A library prepared for alpha chains yielded this beta chain as an off-target read; its size is of little meaning.

Study results and limitations: Approximate estimated coverage of tumor T cells amounted to roughly 7.3% for alpha and 13% for beta chains. Intratumoral expanded alpha and beta TCR counts were found to track tumor mutation counts.

Via MiXCR, TCRdb re-called the 5' RACE reads, giving one row per CDR3 protein. Here the sample spans about 14,000 distinct CDR3 sequences, approximately 4.5% being singletons. With 1 base removed from V and 1 base from J, the gap between germline ends came to 13 bases. The CDR3 loop spans 16 amino acids. Germline V gene lookup returns CDR1 SGHTS and CDR2 YDEGEE. Regarding time point: sample taken at primary tumor resection. The donor group consisted of over 60 patients who had untreated, early-stage non-small cell lung cancer. The input for sequencing was lung tumor tissue, taken at surgery. The genes are TRBV5-8 and TRBJ2-3; D may match TRBD1 or TRBD2 (6 bases each). The clonotype comes from a female donor with early-stage non-small cell lung cancer. CDR3: CASSLKGGVGTDTQYF. CDR3 nucleotide sequence: TGTGCCAGCAGCTTGAAGGGGGGCGTGGGCACAGATACGCAGTATTTT.